Listed here is a single T cell receptor beta chain. This entry is derived from a study of blood T cell repertoires in COVID-19. On the study more broadly: Samples representing acute and convalescent COVID-19 were sourced from the United States, Italy and Spain.

Assay used: immunoSEQ multiplex PCR; TCRdb lists only in-frame clones, some missing. The repertoire has 100,000 to 150,000 clones, roughly four fifths of them found once; the top ten carry 2.4%. Material for sequencing was PBMCs or T cells enriched from blood (not recorded which). The clonotype originates from a man aged 35 to 55 with acute COVID-19.

CDR3 nucleotide sequence: TGTGCCAGCAGCTCGTTAGCGGGGGACTTCACCGGGGAGCTGTTTTTT. Translation gives CASSSLAGDFTGELFF. The chain employs TRBV7-9 and TRBJ2-2, with 9 positions matching TRBD2. Germline V lookup: CDR1 SEHNR, CDR2 FQNEAQ (reference sequence). V trimming: 4 bases; J trimming: 4 bases; junction bases outside the gene matches: 7. This CDR3 spans 16 amino acids.